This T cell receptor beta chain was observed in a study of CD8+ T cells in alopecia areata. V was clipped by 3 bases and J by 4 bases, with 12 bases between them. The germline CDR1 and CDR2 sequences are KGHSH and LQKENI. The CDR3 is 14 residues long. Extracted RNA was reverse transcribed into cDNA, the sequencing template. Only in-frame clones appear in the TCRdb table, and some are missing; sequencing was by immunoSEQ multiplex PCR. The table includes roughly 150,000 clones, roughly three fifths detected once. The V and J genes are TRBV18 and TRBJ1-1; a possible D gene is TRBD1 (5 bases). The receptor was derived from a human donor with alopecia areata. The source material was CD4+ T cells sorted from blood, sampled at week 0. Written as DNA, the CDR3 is TGTGCCAGCTCACCCACCCAGGGAATCACTGAAGCTTTCTTT. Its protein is CASSPTQGITEAFF.